The TCR beta chain under discussion was sequenced for a study of cytomegalovirus exposure and HLA in healthy donors. Study-wide results and caveats: No immune exposure information besides CMV serostatus was available. On later analysis, the bulk of CMV-associated TCR beta chains appeared to be HLA-restricted. Later genetic work tied a missense DCLRE1C variant to beta-chain V and J trimming. The classifier reportedly diagnosed cytomegalovirus status with high specificity and sensitivity.

Comment on this clone: What it binds is unknown.

PCR amplification relied on 60 Vbeta primers (plus 13 Jbeta primers). The table came from immunoSEQ multiplex PCR; TCRdb's copy has only in-frame clones and leaves some out. The sample lists 95,000 to 150,000 clones, about 80% seen once, with less than 9.5% in the top ten. The CDR3 runs to 15 residues. Germline V gene sequence: CDR1 SGHRS, CDR2 YFSETQ. With 0 bases removed from V and 0 bases from J, the gap between germline ends came to 9 bases. The TCR was taken from a woman between 45 and 65 years old in good health and CMV-seropositive. The chain combines TRBV5-1 with TRBJ2-5; weak D call: TRBD2 (6 bases). Sequencing input: PBMCs. CDR3 sequence (DNA): TGCGCCAGCAGCTTGGTTGGAGGGGACCAAGAGACCCAGTACTTC. This encodes CASSLVGGDQETQYF.